These 15 T cell receptor beta chains were all obtained from the same sample, sequenced in a study of T cells after posttransplantation cyclophosphamide (dated by TCRdb to 2015 to 2016). The receptor library was made with the immunoSEQ multiplex PCR assay. In TCRdb, the immuneACCESS table is reduced to in-frame sequences with V and J assigned. These tables do not hold every clone; where another copy was compared, an unresolved V gene accounts for under half, and the others remain unexplained. The table for this sample lists some 45,000 clones; roughly 87% of them were counted only once. Together, the top ten hold roughly 2.5% of the sample. In light of the paper, this sample's treatment or condition label describes: high-dose cyclophosphamide on days +3 and +4 as single-agent GVHD prophylaxis. For conditioning, the PTCy patients got busulfan and fludarabine, then a related or unrelated marrow graft, followed by cyclophosphamide on days +3 and +4.

The material was PBMCs, obtained about 60 days after allogeneic stem cell transplant with posttransplant cyclophosphamide. These receptors all come from a male patient in his sixties or seventies who received an allogeneic stem cell transplant from a related donor and was CMV-positive. Following transplantation, part of the T cell population may be supplied by the graft donor rather than the patient.

The chain recombines TRBV14 with TRBJ1-2, with D maybe TRBD1 (5 bases). Germline V gene data show CDR1 as SGHDN and CDR2 as FVKESK. The CDR3 has 14 amino acids. Deletions cut 2 bases from V and 8 bases from J, with 15 bases between. CDR3 sequence reads: CASSQWGDSGGYTF. DNA of the CDR3: TGTGCCAGCAGCCAATGGGGGGATTCGGGCGGCTACACCTTC. The full variable domain, rest sourced from reference TRBV14 and TRBJ1-2, is EAGVTQFPSHSVIEKGQTVTLRCDPISGHDNLYWYRRVMGKEIKFLLHFVKESKQDESGMPNNRFLAERTGGTYSTLKVQPAELEDSGVYFCASSQWGDSGGYTFGSGTRLTVV.

This clone occurred once. This chain links TRBV5-4 with TRBJ2-7; TRBD1 matches 9 bases. The CDR3 is 16 residues long. The trim removed 4 bases at V and 1 base at J, leaving 9 bases unmatched. The V gene's germline CDR1 is SGHNT and CDR2 YYREEE (reference sequence). CDR3 DNA: TGTGCCAGCAGCACGGGCGGGACAGGGATATCCTACGAGCAGTACTTC. As protein: CASSTGGTGISYEQYF.

This clone showed up just once. V and J are TRBV5-4 and TRBJ1-4; 9 nucleotides line up with TRBD1. This CDR3 is 16 amino acids long. The V gene end was trimmed by 0 bases and the J gene end by 8 bases; junction bases not matched to a gene: 8. CDR1 and CDR2 (germline): SGHNT, YYREEE (reference sequence). CDR3 sequence: CASSLGDRAKSEKLFF. The CDR3 DNA sequence: TGTGCCAGCAGCTTGGGGGACAGGGCCAAGTCCGAAAAACTGTTTTTT.

This chain links TRBV19 with TRBJ2-1; D is unclear. V was clipped by 4 bases and J by 6 bases, with 13 bases between them. Germline CDR1 LNHDA, CDR2 SQIVND (reference sequence). This CDR3 is built from 14 residues. The CDR3 protein is CASSKATFLNEQFF. Written as DNA, the CDR3 is TGTGCCAGTAGTAAAGCGACCTTTCTCAATGAGCAGTTCTTC.

The genes are TRBV14 and TRBJ2-3; 7 bases agree with TRBD1. The trim removed 4 bases at V and 2 bases at J, leaving 9 bases unmatched. The CDR3 is 16 residues long. CDR1 and CDR2 from the germline V gene are SGHDN and FVKESK. In nucleotides, the CDR3 is TGTGCCAGCAGCCCGGATGACAGGGCTTCCACAGATACGCAGTATTTT. Amino acid sequence: CASSPDDRASTDTQYF.

The genes are TRBV27 and TRBJ2-1, with D possibly being TRBD2 (5 bases). This CDR3 has 15 residues. The germline gives CDR1 MNHEY, CDR2 SMNVEV (reference sequence). V was clipped by 2 bases and J by 3 bases, with 11 bases between them. The CDR3 is CASSLEDSSYNEQFF. CDR3 bases: TGTGCCAGCAGTTTAGAGGACTCGAGCTACAATGAGCAGTTCTTC.

This clone occurred a few times. This chain links TRBV6-6 with TRBJ1-1, with unresolved D. The germline gives CDR1 MNHNY, CDR2 SVGAGI (reference sequence). V was clipped by 0 bases and J by 0 bases, with 8 bases between them. The CDR3 spans 15 residues. The chain's CDR3 is CASSYSTSMNTEAFF. In DNA, the CDR3 is TGTGCCAGCAGTTACTCGACAAGCATGAACACTGAAGCTTTCTTT.

This chain links TRBV5-1 with TRBJ1-1; TRBD1 aligns across 8 bases. The length of the CDR3 is 13 residues. Losses at the gene ends were 5 bases for V and 8 bases for J; bases not matched to a gene: 8. CDR1 and CDR2 from the germline V gene are SGHRS and YFSETQ. CDR3 DNA: TGCGCCAGCAGAACCGAACAGGGGGTGGAAGCTTTCTTT. It codes for CASRTEQGVEAFF. The full variable domain, its missing parts supplied by reference TRBV5-1 and TRBJ1-1, is KAGVTQTPRYLIKTRGQQVTLSCSPISGHRSVSWYQQTPGQGLQFLFEYFSETQRNKGNFPGRFSGRQFSNSRSEMNVSTLELGDSALYLCASRTEQGVEAFFGQGTRLTVV.

The chain recombines TRBV5-1 with TRBJ2-5, with D possibly matching TRBD1 (6 bases). Germline V gene lookup returns CDR1 SGHRS and CDR2 YFSETQ. The CDR3 sequence is 17 residues long. V shed 3 bases and J shed 2 bases, with 20 bases lying between them. CDR3 in amino acids: CASSSKTIGQTQETQYF. The CDR3 nucleotides read TGCGCCAGCAGCTCGAAGACGATAGGACAGACGCAAGAGACCCAGTACTTC.

The V and J genes are TRBV30 and TRBJ1-2; 11 bases agree with TRBD1. CDR3 length: 12 residues. The germline CDR1 and CDR2 sequences are GTSNPN and SVGIG (reference sequence). Trimming removed 3 bases from V and 8 bases from J; junction bases left unmatched: 2. The CDR3 DNA follows: TGTGCCTGGAGGGGACAGGGGGTGGGCTACACCTTC. Encoded protein: CAWRGQGVGYTF. Based on the CDR3 plus reference TRBV30 and TRBJ1-2, the full variable domain is SQTIHQWPATLVQPVGSPLSLECTVEGTSNPNLYWYRQAAGRGLQLLFYSVGIGQISSEVPQNLSASRPQDRQFILSSKKLLLSDSGFYLCAWRGQGVGYTFGSGTRLTVV.

The V gene is TRBV27, the J gene TRBJ2-5; no firm D call. The end of the DNA is better explained by TRBJ2-7, so the J call may be wrong. The CDR3 consists of 12 residues. CDR1 and CDR2 (germline): MNHEY, SMNVEV (reference sequence). The CDR3 DNA reads as TGTGCCAGCAGATCTTCCCTTTACGAGCAGTACTTC. Its translation is CASRSSLYEQYF.

This chain joins TRBV7-8 and TRBJ1-2; D possibly corresponds to TRBD1 (5 bases). The ends were cut back, 2 bases at V and 8 bases at J, with 15 bases in the middle. This CDR3 spans 14 amino acids. Germline V CDR1 and CDR2: SGHVS, FQNEAQ. CDR3 coding DNA: TGTGCCAGCAGCTTAAGTCTCGGAGGGGAAGGCTACACCTTC. Translated, it gives CASSLSLGGEGYTF.

This clone was observed once. V and J are TRBV27 and TRBJ2-1, with a possible D match to TRBD2 (6 bases). CDR3 length equals 15 residues. The germline V gene encodes CDR1 MNHEY and CDR2 SMNVEV (reference sequence). With 2 bases removed from V and 9 bases from J, the gap between germline ends came to 17 bases. CDR3 coding DNA: TGTGCCAGCAGTTTAAGGCGGGATACCAGCGGTGAGCAGTTCTTC. Amino acids: CASSLRRDTSGEQFF.

The V and J genes are TRBV6-1 and TRBJ2-7, with D possibly TRBD1 on 7 matching bases. This CDR3 contains 14 residues. Germline V gene lookup returns CDR1 MNHNS and CDR2 SASEGT. V lost 1 base, J lost 4 bases, and 11 bases lay in between. The CDR3 sequence: CASSEGGDSYEQYF. CDR3 sequence (DNA): TGTGCCAGCAGTGAAGGGGGGGACAGTTACGAGCAGTACTTC.

The gene calls are TRBV6-5 and TRBJ1-1; the D is unclear. Germline V gene sequence: CDR1 MNHEY, CDR2 SVGAGI. The CDR3 has 12 amino acids. The V end lost 0 bases, the J end lost 5 bases, and 4 bases lay between the germline ends. Here the CDR3 DNA reads TGTGCCAGCAGTTACTCGAGTACTGAAGCTTTCTTT. This sequence encodes CASSYSSTEAFF.